This T cell receptor beta chain was identified in a study of blood T cell repertoires in COVID-19 (dated by TCRdb to 2020 to 2021). In terms of the full investigation: Samples from collaborators originated in the United States, Italy and Spain and spanned both the acute and convalescent phases of COVID-19. The material from the prospective study consisted of cDNA or gDNA derived from T cells, B-cell-depleted T cells, or PBMCs. The dataset comprised deeply sampled blood TCRbeta repertoires from subjects exposed to, actively infected with, or recovered from COVID-19. The repertoires were released in a freely available public database meant as a resource for research on the immune response to SARS-CoV-2. The samples were drawn from the first 160 participants of the ongoing ImmuneRACE study and from some 1,300 subjects provided by 6 global collaborators. A de-identified subject ID, COVID-19 status, age in years and sex were almost always included in the sample metadata. Where available, HLA class I and class II types were obtained from metadata supplied by the sample provider rather than from assay-based typing. What the authors observed across the whole study: Clinical and demographic metadata were provided uncurated, with the amount varying by source and participant.

TCRbeta CDR3 regions were amplified from genomic DNA by means of the immunoSEQ Assay, a bias-controlled multiplex PCR. The authors processed their data as follows. Within the assay, amplification of reference gene primers was used to estimate how many nucleated cells each sample contained. To quantify the absolute abundance of each unique TCRbeta CDR3 rearrangement, sequence reads were collapsed and filtered. Productive Simpson clonality was computed per sample as the square root of Simpson's diversity index over productive rearrangements. Entries here come from immuneACCESS through TCRdb and include only in-frame sequences with V and J called. Some clones fail to appear in such tables; in the studies checked, an unresolved V gene covers under half of the shortfall, and the cause of the remainder is unknown. The V and J calls and clone size are taken from that table; D and trimming were inferred from the DNA. Across this sample there are 110,000 or so clones, with 75% to 90% seen only once. The ten largest account for roughly 5% of the sample.

As to this clone: There is no known antigen for this receptor. Base qualities are missing; no much larger clone stands one base away.

One collaborating source in Seattle enrolled patients while the patients were actively infected and followed the patients over time throughout the course of disease. Each collaborating institution followed its own protocols to collect whole blood in K2EDTA tubes. For TCRbeta analysis, collaborator samples were shipped as frozen whole blood, as isolated PBMCs, or as DNA extracted from either sample type. Sequencing was carried out using peripheral blood. This sequence originates from a woman aged 55-69 years with COVID-19, enrolled during active disease.

At the DNA level, the sequence is TGTGCCAGCAGCTTTGGCTTGGACAGCCCCGGCTACACCTTC. It encodes CASSFGLDSPGYTF. This sequence uses TRBV9 and TRBJ1-2, with TRBD1 perhaps the D gene, on 6 matching bases. At the junction V is shortened by 4 bases and J by 8 bases, with 18 bases in between. Taken from cysteine to phenylalanine, the CDR3 has 14 residues. The only DNA kept is the CDR3, 42 bases in frame from the first base. Based on the germline V gene, the CDR1 and CDR2 sequences are SGDLS and YYNGEE.